This is a list of T cell receptor beta chains from one sample in a study of blood T cells in healthy people across ages. TCRdb analysed the 5' RACE reads with MiXCR anew, one entry per CDR3 protein. The sample shows 780,000 or so distinct CDR3 sequences, about 55% of them seen only once. Sequenced: blood. The receptors originated from an older man in good health. Each CDR3 is given with its conserved first and last residue. D genes are given only for firm matches. Not every row has a clone size; where given, it reads once, few, many or a size class.

cdr3_aa: CASSQVGTSGVGEQFF
cdr3_nt: TGTGCCAGCAGCCAAGTGGGGACTAGCGGAGTAGGTGAGCAGTTCTTC
d_call: TRBD2
clone_size: NA
j_call: TRBJ2-1
v_call: TRBV4-2

cdr3_aa: CASSGRTGSYEQYF
cdr3_nt: TGTGCCAGCAGTGGGCGGACAGGGTCCTACGAGCAGTACTTC
d_call: TRBD1
clone_size: NA
j_call: TRBJ2-7
v_call: TRBV2

cdr3_aa: CASSPTTAGSYEQYF
cdr3_nt: TGTGCCAGCAGCCCCACGACGGCGGGATCCTACGAGCAGTACTTC
d_call: NA
clone_size: NA
j_call: TRBJ2-7
v_call: TRBV5-6

cdr3_aa: CASSPVRENTGELFF
cdr3_nt: TGTGCCAGCAGCCCCGTACGGGAGAACACCGGGGAGCTGTTTTTT
d_call: NA
clone_size: NA
j_call: TRBJ2-2
v_call: TRBV7-9

cdr3_aa: CGGINLGAQDTQYF
cdr3_nt: TGCGGCGGAATAAACCTAGGGGCCCAAGATACGCAGTATTTT
d_call: NA
clone_size: NA
j_call: TRBJ2-3
v_call: TRBV29-1

cdr3_aa: CASSRRRDMAYEQYF
cdr3_nt: TGTGCCAGCAGTCGCCGACGGGACATGGCCTACGAGCAGTACTTC
d_call: NA
clone_size: NA
j_call: TRBJ2-7
v_call: TRBV6-2/TRBV6-3

cdr3_aa: CASSQAGQALYF
cdr3_nt: TGTGCCAGCAGCCAGGCTGGACAGGCATTGTACTTC
d_call: TRBD1
clone_size: NA
j_call: TRBJ2-5
v_call: TRBV3-1

cdr3_aa: CAISGGQGISYEQYF
cdr3_nt: TGTGCCATCAGCGGGGGACAGGGAATTTCTTACGAGCAGTACTTC
d_call: TRBD1
clone_size: many
j_call: TRBJ2-7
v_call: TRBV10-3

cdr3_aa: CSARRWGQGDNEQFF
cdr3_nt: TGCAGTGCTAGGAGGTGGGGGCAGGGGGACAATGAGCAGTTCTTC
d_call: TRBD1
clone_size: NA
j_call: TRBJ2-1
v_call: TRBV20-1

cdr3_aa: CSARRGQFNEQYF
cdr3_nt: TGCAGTGCTAGGCGAGGACAGTTTAACGAGCAGTACTTC
d_call: NA
clone_size: few
j_call: TRBJ2-7
v_call: TRBV20-1

cdr3_aa: CASSLESGANEQFF
cdr3_nt: TGCGCCAGCAGCTTGGAGTCCGGAGCAAATGAGCAGTTCTTC
d_call: NA
clone_size: NA
j_call: TRBJ2-1
v_call: TRBV5-1

cdr3_aa: CASGLVLDMNTEAFF
cdr3_nt: TGTGCTAGTGGTTTGGTACTTGACATGAACACTGAAGCTTTCTTT
d_call: NA
clone_size: once
j_call: TRBJ1-1
v_call: TRBV12-5

cdr3_aa: CASRGTGPYNEQFF
cdr3_nt: TGTGCCAGCAGAGGGACAGGGCCCTACAATGAGCAGTTCTTC
d_call: TRBD1
clone_size: NA
j_call: TRBJ2-1
v_call: TRBV6-5

cdr3_aa: CSVEIQGAPPGANVLTF
cdr3_nt: TGCAGCGTTGAAATACAGGGGGCGCCCCCTGGGGCCAACGTCCTGACTTTC
d_call: TRBD1
clone_size: NA
j_call: TRBJ2-6
v_call: TRBV29-1

cdr3_aa: CASSLDLGTLNTEAFF
cdr3_nt: TGTGCCAGCAGCTTGGACCTCGGGACACTTAACACTGAAGCTTTCTTT
d_call: NA
clone_size: NA
j_call: TRBJ1-1
v_call: TRBV7-9

cdr3_aa: CASSVVLASEQYF
cdr3_nt: TGTGCCAGCAGCGTAGTTCTAGCGTCCGAGCAGTACTTC
d_call: NA
clone_size: NA
j_call: TRBJ2-7
v_call: TRBV9

cdr3_aa: CASSPAPMGGQYF
cdr3_nt: TGTGCCAGCAGCCCTGCCCCCATGGGTGGGCAGTACTTC
d_call: NA
clone_size: NA
j_call: TRBJ2-4
v_call: TRBV7-2

cdr3_aa: CATSDPKRGSSYNEQYF
cdr3_nt: TGTGCCACCAGTGACCCTAAAAGAGGGAGCTCCTACAATGAGCAGTACTTC
d_call: NA
clone_size: NA
j_call: TRBJ2-7
v_call: TRBV24-1

cdr3_aa: CASSLRSTFGVNEQFF
cdr3_nt: TGCGCCAGCAGCTTAAGAAGTACCTTCGGGGTCAATGAGCAGTTCTTC
d_call: NA
clone_size: few
j_call: TRBJ2-1
v_call: TRBV5-1

cdr3_aa: CASSQWRPARQKMRYNEQFF
cdr3_nt: TGTGCCAGCAGCCAATGGCGACCCGCGCGTCAAAAGATGCGCTACAATGAGCAGTTCTTC
d_call: NA
clone_size: NA
j_call: TRBJ2-1
v_call: TRBV5-5

cdr3_aa: CASSLARGRIEEQYF
cdr3_nt: TGTGCCAGCAGTTTGGCGCGGGGGAGGATCGAAGAGCAGTACTTC
d_call: TRBD2
clone_size: NA
j_call: TRBJ2-7
v_call: TRBV28

cdr3_aa: CASSFPSSGDTQYF
cdr3_nt: TGTGCCAGCAGCTTTCCCTCCAGCGGAGATACGCAGTATTTT
d_call: NA
clone_size: NA
j_call: TRBJ2-3
v_call: TRBV7-9

cdr3_aa: CASSLTDGGSAYF
cdr3_nt: TGCGCCAGCAGCCTGACAGACGGTGGGAGCGCGTATTTT
d_call: NA
clone_size: NA
j_call: TRBJ2-3
v_call: TRBV5-1

cdr3_aa: CASGDNSNQPQHF
cdr3_nt: TGCGCCAGCGGCGACAATAGCAATCAGCCCCAGCATTTT
d_call: NA
clone_size: NA
j_call: TRBJ1-5
v_call: TRBV10-2

cdr3_aa: CASSSGTSGNAEQFF
cdr3_nt: TGTGCCAGCAGTTCCGGGACTAGCGGGAATGCGGAGCAGTTCTTC
d_call: TRBD2
clone_size: NA
j_call: TRBJ2-1
v_call: TRBV12-3/TRBV12-4

cdr3_aa: CASNSGTGAYSEQFF
cdr3_nt: TGTGCCAGCAACTCAGGGACAGGGGCCTACAGTGAGCAGTTCTTC
d_call: TRBD1
clone_size: once
j_call: TRBJ2-1
v_call: TRBV3-1

cdr3_aa: CASSLNRVRETQYF
cdr3_nt: TGTGCCAGCTCACTAAACAGGGTCAGGGAGACCCAGTACTTC
d_call: NA
clone_size: NA
j_call: TRBJ2-5
v_call: TRBV18

cdr3_aa: CASSPRGAGGSQETQYF
cdr3_nt: TGTGCCAGCAGCCCTAGGGGAGCGGGAGGGTCCCAAGAGACCCAGTACTTC
d_call: TRBD2
clone_size: NA
j_call: TRBJ2-5
v_call: TRBV7-9